This T cell receptor beta chain appears in the sequencing data of a study of graft-versus-host responses after intestinal transplantation. Study in general: Transplant types were multivisceral, liver-intestinal, or isolated intestinal. Each recipient received anti-thymocyte globulin induction, then tacrolimus and steroids for 2 to 4 years. Study outcomes and limitations: After transplant, early declines in HvG clones were associated with peak levels of circulating GvH clones. GvH clones were found in recipient marrow; some appeared first in ileum or blood.

Clones were sequenced by immunoSEQ multiplex PCR, and TCRdb holds only the in-frame ones, with some missing. Of under 95,000 clones detected, 70% to 90% appear once; the ten largest clones hold 2.5%. Comment on this clone: Its cognate antigen is unknown.

The specimen comprised unstimulated CD8+ T cells sorted from spleen or lymph node cells, sampled before intestinal transplant. The clonotype originates from a human donor who received an intestinal transplant.

The CDR3 DNA follows: TGTGCCAGCGGATGGGGGCGGGGACTAGCGGGAGCTAGCTCCTACAATGAGCAGTTCTTC. Translating gives CASGWGRGLAGASSYNEQFF. V is TRBV2 and J is TRBJ2-1, with TRBD2 identical over 14 bases. This CDR3 region has 20 residues. Germline values: CDR1 SNHLY, CDR2 FYNNEI. The junction had 15 bases not matched to a gene; V was cut back by 8 bases and J by 0 bases.